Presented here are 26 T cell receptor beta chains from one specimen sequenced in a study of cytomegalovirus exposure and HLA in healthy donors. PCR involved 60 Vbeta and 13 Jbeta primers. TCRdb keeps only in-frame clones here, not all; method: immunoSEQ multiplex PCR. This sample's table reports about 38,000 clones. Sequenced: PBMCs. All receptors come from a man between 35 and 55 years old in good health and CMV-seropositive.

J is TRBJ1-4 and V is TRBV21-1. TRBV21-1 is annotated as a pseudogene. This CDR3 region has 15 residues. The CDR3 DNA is TGTGCCAGCAGCCGCGGGGCAAACTTCAATGAAAAACTGTTTTTT. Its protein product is CASSRGANFNEKLFF.

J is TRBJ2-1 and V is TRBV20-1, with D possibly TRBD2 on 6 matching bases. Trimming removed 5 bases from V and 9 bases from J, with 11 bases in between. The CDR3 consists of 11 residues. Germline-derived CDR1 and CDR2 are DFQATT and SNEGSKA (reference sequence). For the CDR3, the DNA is TGCAGTGCTCGTAATAGCGGTGAGCAGTTCTTC. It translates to CSARNSGEQFF.

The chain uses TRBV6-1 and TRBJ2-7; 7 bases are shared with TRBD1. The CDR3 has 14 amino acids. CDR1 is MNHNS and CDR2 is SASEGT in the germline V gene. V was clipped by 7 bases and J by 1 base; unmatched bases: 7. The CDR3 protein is CASNKPDRSYEQYF. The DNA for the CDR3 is TGTGCCAGCAACAAACCGGACAGGTCCTACGAGCAGTACTTC.

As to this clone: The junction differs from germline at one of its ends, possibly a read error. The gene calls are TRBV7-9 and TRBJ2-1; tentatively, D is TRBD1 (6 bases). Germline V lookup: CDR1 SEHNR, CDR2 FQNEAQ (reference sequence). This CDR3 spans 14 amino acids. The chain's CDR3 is CASSSTGIPNGQFF. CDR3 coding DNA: TGTGCCAGCAGCTCGACAGGAATACCAAATGGGCAGTTCTTC.

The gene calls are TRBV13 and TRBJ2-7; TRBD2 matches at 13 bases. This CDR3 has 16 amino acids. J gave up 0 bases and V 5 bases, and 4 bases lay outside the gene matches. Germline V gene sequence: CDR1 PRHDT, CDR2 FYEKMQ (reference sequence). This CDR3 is CASSPRLAGGSYEQYF. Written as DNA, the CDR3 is TGTGCCAGCAGCCCCCGACTAGCGGGAGGCTCCTACGAGCAGTACTTC.

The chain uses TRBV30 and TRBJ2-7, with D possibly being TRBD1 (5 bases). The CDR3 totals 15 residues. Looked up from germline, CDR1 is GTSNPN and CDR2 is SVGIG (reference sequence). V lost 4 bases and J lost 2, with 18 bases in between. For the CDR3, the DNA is TGTGCCTGGAAGGTTGATGGGGCAGGAGCCTACGAGCAGTACTTC. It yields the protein CAWKVDGAGAYEQYF.

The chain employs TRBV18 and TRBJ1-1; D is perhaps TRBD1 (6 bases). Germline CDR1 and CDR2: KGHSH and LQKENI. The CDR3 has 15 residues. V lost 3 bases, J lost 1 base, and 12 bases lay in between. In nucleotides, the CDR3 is TGTGCCAGCTCACCCAAGACAGGAGGGAACACTGAAGCTTTCTTT. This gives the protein CASSPKTGGNTEAFF. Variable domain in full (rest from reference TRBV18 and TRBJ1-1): NAGVMQNPRHLVRRRGQEARLRCSPMKGHSHVYWYRQLPEEGLKFMVYLQKENIIDESGMPKERFSAEFPKEGPSILRIQQVVRGDSAAYFCASSPKTGGNTEAFFGQGTRLTVV.

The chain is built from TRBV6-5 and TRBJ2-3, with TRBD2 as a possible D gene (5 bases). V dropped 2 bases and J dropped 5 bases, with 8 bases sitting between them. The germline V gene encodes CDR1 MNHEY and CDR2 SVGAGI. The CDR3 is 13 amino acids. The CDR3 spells CASSYDEGDTQYF. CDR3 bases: TGTGCCAGCAGTTACGACGAGGGAGATACGCAGTATTTT.

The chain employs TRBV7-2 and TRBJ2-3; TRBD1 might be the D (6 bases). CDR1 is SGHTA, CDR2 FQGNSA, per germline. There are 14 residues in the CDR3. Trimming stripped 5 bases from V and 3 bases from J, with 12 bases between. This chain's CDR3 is CASSQDRFTDTQYF. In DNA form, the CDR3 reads TGTGCCAGCAGCCAAGACAGGTTTACAGATACGCAGTATTTT.

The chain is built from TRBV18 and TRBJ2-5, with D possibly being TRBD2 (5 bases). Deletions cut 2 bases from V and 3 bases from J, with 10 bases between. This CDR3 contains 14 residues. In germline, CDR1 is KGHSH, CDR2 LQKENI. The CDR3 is CASSPSLVEETQYF. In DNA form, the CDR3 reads TGTGCCAGCTCACCATCACTAGTAGAAGAGACCCAGTACTTC.

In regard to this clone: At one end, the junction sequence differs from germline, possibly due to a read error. The CDR3 loop is CSVEDLGTGDF. In DNA, the CDR3 is TGCAGCGTTGAAGATCTAGGAACGGGGGATTTT. The chain combines TRBV29-1 with TRBJ2-3; tentative D call: TRBD2 (6 bases). Germline CDR1 is SQVTM and CDR2 is ANQGSEA. This CDR3 region has 11 residues.

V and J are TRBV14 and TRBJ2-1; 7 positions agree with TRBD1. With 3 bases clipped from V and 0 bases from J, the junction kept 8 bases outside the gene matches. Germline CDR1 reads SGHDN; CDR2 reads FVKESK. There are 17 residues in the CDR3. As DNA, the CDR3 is TGTGCCAGCAGCCATCCAAGGACAGGCAGCTCCTACAATGAGCAGTTCTTC. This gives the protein CASSHPRTGSSYNEQFF.

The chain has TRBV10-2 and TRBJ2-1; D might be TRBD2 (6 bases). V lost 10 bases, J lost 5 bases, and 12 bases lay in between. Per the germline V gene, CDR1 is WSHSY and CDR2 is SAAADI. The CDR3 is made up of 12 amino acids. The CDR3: CAIGLSNNEQFF. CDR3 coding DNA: TGCGCCATCGGACTATCGAACAATGAGCAGTTCTTC.

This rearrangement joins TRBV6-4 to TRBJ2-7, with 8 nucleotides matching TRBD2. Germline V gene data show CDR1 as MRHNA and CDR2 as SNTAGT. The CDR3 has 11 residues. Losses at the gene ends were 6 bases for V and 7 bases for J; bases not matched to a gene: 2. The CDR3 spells CASSAGGEQYF. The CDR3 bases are TGTGCCAGCAGCGCGGGGGGAGAGCAGTACTTC.

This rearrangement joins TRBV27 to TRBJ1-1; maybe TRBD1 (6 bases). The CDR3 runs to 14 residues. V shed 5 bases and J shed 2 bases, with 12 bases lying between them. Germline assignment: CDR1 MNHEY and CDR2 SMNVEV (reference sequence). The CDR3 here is CASSRLTGNTEAFF. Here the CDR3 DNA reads TGTGCCAGCAGTAGATTGACAGGAAACACTGAAGCTTTCTTT.

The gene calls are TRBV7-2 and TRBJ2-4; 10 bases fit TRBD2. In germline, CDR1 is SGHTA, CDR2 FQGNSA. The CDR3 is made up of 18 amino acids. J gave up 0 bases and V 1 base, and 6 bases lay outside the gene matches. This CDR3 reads CASSLEREGLLAKNIQYF. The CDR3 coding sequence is TGTGCCAGCAGCTTAGAGCGGGAGGGGTTATTAGCCAAAAACATTCAGTACTTC.

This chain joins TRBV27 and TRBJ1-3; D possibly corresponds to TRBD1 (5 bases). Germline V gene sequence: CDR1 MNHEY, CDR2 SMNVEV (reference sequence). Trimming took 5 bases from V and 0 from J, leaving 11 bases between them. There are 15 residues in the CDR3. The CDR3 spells CASSITGSSGNTIYF. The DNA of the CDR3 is TGTGCCAGCAGTATCACAGGCAGCTCTGGAAACACCATATATTTT.

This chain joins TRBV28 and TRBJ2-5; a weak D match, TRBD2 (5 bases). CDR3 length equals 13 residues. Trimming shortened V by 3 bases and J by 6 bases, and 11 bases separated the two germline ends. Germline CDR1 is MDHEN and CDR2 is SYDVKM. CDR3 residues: CASSFLGEKTQYF. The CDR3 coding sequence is TGTGCCAGCAGTTTTCTGGGAGAAAAGACCCAGTACTTC.

The CDR3, as DNA: TGTGCCAGCAGCCCCTGGACGGAGGGAGATGGCTACACCTTC. Amino acids: CASSPWTEGDGYTF. This rearrangement joins TRBV7-9 to TRBJ1-2; D gene uncertain. Trimming cost V 5 bases and J 6 bases, with 16 bases left between them. Germline values: CDR1 SEHNR, CDR2 FQNEAQ (reference sequence). CDR3 length: 14 residues.

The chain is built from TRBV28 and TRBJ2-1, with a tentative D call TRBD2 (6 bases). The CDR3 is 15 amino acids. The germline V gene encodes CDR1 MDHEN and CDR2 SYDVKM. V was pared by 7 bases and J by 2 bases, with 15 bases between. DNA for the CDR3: TGTGCCAGCACCTCGGGACTCCCGCCCTACAATGAGCAGTTCTTC. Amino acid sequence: CASTSGLPPYNEQFF.

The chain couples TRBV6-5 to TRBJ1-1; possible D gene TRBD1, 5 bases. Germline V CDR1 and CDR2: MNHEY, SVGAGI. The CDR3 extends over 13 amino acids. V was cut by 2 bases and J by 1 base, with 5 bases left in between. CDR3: CASSYRGNTEAFF. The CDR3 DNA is TGTGCCAGCAGTTACAGGGGGAACACTGAAGCTTTCTTT.

CDR3 sequence: CASSLARSGGEETQYF. The CDR3 DNA reads TGTGCCAGCAGCTTAGCGCGATCGGGAGGGGAGGAGACCCAGTACTTC. The chain joins TRBV7-8 to TRBJ2-5; TRBD2 matches at 8 bases. Germline-derived CDR1 and CDR2 are SGHVS and FQNEAQ. The CDR3 spans 16 residues. V gave up 0 bases and J gave up 5 bases; unmatched junction bases: 8.

CDR3 in amino acids: CAISGSGTTGELFF. DNA of the CDR3: TGTGCCATCAGTGGTAGCGGGACCACCGGGGAGCTGTTTTTT. The gene calls are TRBV10-3 and TRBJ2-2; TRBD2 aligns across 8 bases. Germline CDR1 is ENHRY and CDR2 is SYGVKD. Trimming took 4 bases from V and 4 from J; bases not matched to a gene: 2. The CDR3 extends over 14 amino acids.

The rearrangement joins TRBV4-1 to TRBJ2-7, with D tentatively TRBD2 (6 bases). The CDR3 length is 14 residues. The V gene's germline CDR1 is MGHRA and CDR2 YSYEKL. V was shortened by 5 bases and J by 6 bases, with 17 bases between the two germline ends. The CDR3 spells CASSFEEGLGEQYF. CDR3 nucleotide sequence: TGCGCCAGCAGCTTCGAGGAGGGGCTCGGCGAGCAGTACTTC.

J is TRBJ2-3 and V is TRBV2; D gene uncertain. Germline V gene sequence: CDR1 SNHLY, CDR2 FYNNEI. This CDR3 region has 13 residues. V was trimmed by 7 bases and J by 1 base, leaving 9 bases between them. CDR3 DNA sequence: TGTGCCAGCAACTATGTTGGCACAGATACGCAGTATTTT. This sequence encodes CASNYVGTDTQYF. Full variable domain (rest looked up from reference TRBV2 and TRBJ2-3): EPEVTQTPSHQVTQMGQEVILRCVPISNHLYFYWYRQILGQKVEFLVSFYNNEISEKSEIFDDQFSVERPDGSNFTLKIRSTKLEDSAMYFCASNYVGTDTQYFGPGTRLTVL.

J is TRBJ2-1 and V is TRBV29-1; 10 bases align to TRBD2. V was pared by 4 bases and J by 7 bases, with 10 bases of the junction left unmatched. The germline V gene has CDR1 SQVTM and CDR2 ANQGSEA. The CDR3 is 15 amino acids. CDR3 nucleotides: TGCAGCGTTGTTGGAGCGGGAGGGCCCAGAAATGAGCAGTTCTTC. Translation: CSVVGAGGPRNEQFF.